One sample yielded the 27 T cell receptor beta chains listed below, sequenced in a study of blood T cell repertoires in COVID-19 (dated by TCRdb to about 2020). Library preparation used the immunoSEQ multiplex PCR assay. The table was pulled from immuneACCESS by TCRdb, which kept in-frame rearrangements only. Such tables lose some clones; where checked, under half of the loss comes from unresolved V genes, and the rest has no known cause. The sample table records 65,000 to 95,000 clones; around four fifths of these occur just once. The ten largest make up about a sixth of the sample. Sequenced: peripheral blood. Every receptor here comes from an older man with active or convalescent COVID-19.

The chain links TRBV5-5 to TRBJ2-7; 9 nucleotides match TRBD2. This CDR3 has 16 residues. Germline V CDR1 and CDR2: SGHKS, YYEKEE (reference sequence). V lost 0 bases, J lost 6 bases, and 10 bases stayed unmatched. The CDR3 region has the DNA TGTGCCAGCAGCTTGGGGGGCGGGGGGGCCTCACTCGAGCAGTACGTC. This translates into CASSLGGGGASLEQYV.

This rearrangement joins TRBV11-2 to TRBJ2-1; 8 nucleotides align to TRBD2. The CDR3 has 16 amino acids. J was trimmed by 3 bases and V by 5 bases; bases with no gene match: 9. The germline V gene encodes CDR1 SGHAT and CDR2 FQNNGV. DNA of the CDR3: TGTGCCAGCAGCCGATTAGCGGGATGGGACTACAATGAGCAGTTCTTC. It encodes CASSRLAGWDYNEQFF.

J is TRBJ2-1 and V is TRBV9, with TRBD1 identical over 8 bases. The ends lost 7 bases at V and 6 bases at J; junction bases unmatched: 6. CDR1 and CDR2 from the germline V gene are SGDLS and YYNGEE. The CDR3 loop spans 13 amino acids. The CDR3: CASAETGANEQFF. The CDR3 DNA sequence: TGTGCCAGCGCCGAGACAGGGGCCAATGAGCAGTTCTTC.

The V gene is TRBV2, the J gene TRBJ2-3; 8 nucleotides match TRBD1. The CDR3 is made up of 16 amino acids. CDR1 and CDR2 from the germline V gene are SNHLY and FYNNEI. Unmatched junction bases numbered 7, after V lost 3 bases and J lost 2 bases. CDR3 nucleotide sequence: TGTGCCAGCAGTGACGAACAGGGGGATTTCACAGATACGCAGTATTTT. Amino acids: CASSDEQGDFTDTQYF.

This sequence joins TRBV9 and TRBJ2-3; perhaps TRBD2 as D (5 bases). V was shortened by 1 base and J by 1 base, with 10 bases between the two germline ends. Germline V lookup: CDR1 SGDLS, CDR2 YYNGEE. The CDR3 contains 15 residues. CDR3 coding DNA: TGTGCCAGCAGCGTATTCCCGGAGGGCACAGATACGCAGTATTTT. It specifies CASSVFPEGTDTQYF.

The chain links TRBV7-9 to TRBJ2-1; tentative D call: TRBD2 (5 bases). CDR3 length: 17 amino acids. Germline CDR1 is SEHNR and CDR2 is FQNEAQ (reference sequence). V was shortened by 5 bases and J by 2 bases, with 19 bases between the two germline ends. CDR3 sequence (DNA): TGTGCCAGCAGCCCGGGCGGACTGGGAAGGCCCTACAATGAGCAGTTCTTC. Encoded protein: CASSPGGLGRPYNEQFF.

J is TRBJ2-1 and V is TRBV19; 12 nucleotides match TRBD1. There are 14 residues in the CDR3. Germline CDR1 and CDR2: LNHDA and SQIVND (reference sequence). The ends lost 6 bases at V and 8 bases at J; junction bases unmatched: 5. The CDR3 DNA follows: TGTGCCAGTAGGGGACAGGGGGCTAAGGATGAGCAGTTCTTC. Its protein is CASRGQGAKDEQFF. The whole variable domain, remainder taken from reference TRBV19 and TRBJ2-1, is DGGITQSPKYLFRKEGQNVTLSCEQNLNHDAMYWYRQDPGQGLRLIYYSQIVNDFQKGDIAEGYSVSREKKESFPLTVTSAQKNPTAFYLCASRGQGAKDEQFFGPGTRLTVL.

This clone was recorded many times. V and J are TRBV29-1 and TRBJ1-6; 11 positions agree with TRBD1. CDR3 length: 12 amino acids. V gave up 5 bases and J gave up 10 bases; unmatched junction bases: 1. CDR1 SQVTM and CDR2 ANQGSEA come from the germline V gene. Here the CDR3 reads CSVRDRGSPLHF. The CDR3 DNA reads as TGCAGCGTTCGGGACAGGGGGTCACCCCTCCACTTT.

CDR3 region: CASSLWGRQVFYNEQFF. CDR3 coding DNA: TGTGCCAGCAGTCTCTGGGGGCGGCAGGTTTTCTACAATGAGCAGTTCTTC. V is TRBV5-6 and J is TRBJ2-1, with D perhaps TRBD1 (6 bases). Germline V gives CDR1 SGHDT, CDR2 YYEEEE. CDR3 length: 17 amino acids. V lost 5 bases to trimming and J lost 3 bases, with 21 bases between them.

This chain joins TRBV29-1 and TRBJ1-3; D may be TRBD1 (6 bases). V was trimmed by 7 bases and J by 5 bases, leaving 9 bases between them. This CDR3 is built from 11 residues. The germline V gene encodes CDR1 SQVTM and CDR2 ANQGSEA. CDR3: CSGQGRNTIYF. For the CDR3, the DNA is TGCAGCGGCCAGGGGAGAAACACCATATATTTT.

This chain links TRBV11-2 with TRBJ1-1; 7 nucleotides match TRBD1. Germline loops: CDR1 SGHAT, CDR2 FQNNGV. Trimming took 2 bases from V and 4 from J; bases not matched to a gene: 7. The CDR3 has 15 residues. In DNA form, the CDR3 reads TGTGCCAGCAGCTTACAAACAGGGGTTGCCACTGAAGCTTTCTTT. Translated: CASSLQTGVATEAFF.

This chain links TRBV5-4 with TRBJ1-2, with 12 bases that match TRBD1. The CDR3 runs 14 residues. The junction had 2 bases not matched to a gene; V was cut back by 0 bases and J by 8 bases. The V gene's germline CDR1 is SGHNT and CDR2 YYREEE (reference sequence). In DNA, the CDR3 is TGTGCCAGCAGCTTGGGGGACAGGGGGCGAGGCTACACCTTC. Amino acids: CASSLGDRGRGYTF.

This clone was counted a single time. The V and J genes are TRBV19 and TRBJ2-3; the match to TRBD1 covers 9 bases. The CDR3 spans 16 residues. The junction had 9 bases not matched to a gene; V was cut back by 5 bases and J by 3 bases. CDR1 is LNHDA and CDR2 is SQIVND in the germline V gene (reference sequence). CDR3 bases: TGTGCCAGTAGTCCAGGACAGGGGACATGGACAGATACGCAGTATTTT. Translation gives CASSPGQGTWTDTQYF.

This sequence joins TRBV5-1 and TRBJ1-2; 7 nucleotides match TRBD1. V trimming: 4 bases; J trimming: 6 bases; junction bases outside the gene matches: 6. The V gene's germline CDR1 is SGHRS and CDR2 YFSETQ. The length of the CDR3 is 13 residues. Written as DNA, the CDR3 is TGCGCCAGCAGCCCTGGGACAGCTAATGGCTACACCTTC. This gives the protein CASSPGTANGYTF.

This chain links TRBV19 with TRBJ1-4; D is uncertain. This CDR3 is 15 amino acids long. The germline V and J ends were trimmed by 5 bases and 3 bases, with 13 bases remaining between them. Germline V CDR1 and CDR2: LNHDA, SQIVND (reference sequence). CDR3 in DNA: TGTGCCAGTAGTCCAAGGAGGGCCCCTAATGAAAAACTGTTTTTT. Translating it yields CASSPRRAPNEKLFF.

V and J are TRBV6-4 and TRBJ2-7; D might be TRBD2 (5 bases). V was clipped by 6 bases and J by 0 bases, with 24 bases between them. The germline V gene encodes CDR1 MRHNA and CDR2 SNTAGT. The CDR3 runs 18 residues. CDR3 DNA: TGTGCCAGCAGCCCGTCGGACTGGCCGGTGCGCGGCTCCTACGAGCAGTACGTC. Translation: CASSPSDWPVRGSYEQYV.

V is TRBV5-1 and J is TRBJ2-1; D gene unclear. Germline values: CDR1 SGHRS, CDR2 YFSETQ. The CDR3 extends over 15 amino acids. V lost 0 bases and J lost 0, with 7 bases in between. The CDR3 DNA is TGCGCCAGCAGCTTGGAGGCTAGCTCCTACAATGAGCAGTTCTTC. It translates to CASSLEASSYNEQFF.

CDR3 loop: CASSLAGVDGYTF. In DNA, the CDR3 is TGCGCCAGCAGCTTGGCAGGGGTCGATGGCTACACCTTC. The chain joins TRBV5-1 to TRBJ1-2, with a possible D match to TRBD1 (6 bases). The CDR3 consists of 13 residues. Germline V lookup: CDR1 SGHRS, CDR2 YFSETQ. The V gene lost 0 bases and the J gene lost 6 bases, with 9 bases spanning the gap.

This rearrangement joins TRBV2 to TRBJ1-1; possibly TRBD1 for D (6 bases). Germline CDR1 and CDR2: SNHLY and FYNNEI. The ends were cut back, 4 bases at V and 2 bases at J, with 11 bases in the middle. The CDR3 covers 14 residues. The DNA of the CDR3 is TGTGCCAGCAGTGGGAGCAGGGGAAACACTGAAGCTTTCTTT. As protein: CASSGSRGNTEAFF.

Points on this clone: This sample also contains other DNA sequences that code for the same CDR3. This chain links TRBV18 with TRBJ2-5, with 7 bases aligning to TRBD2. V was clipped by 6 bases and J by 2 bases; unmatched bases: 3. Germline CDR1 and CDR2: KGHSH and LQKENI. CDR3 length equals 13 residues. This CDR3 reads CASSPGLQETQYF. CDR3 nucleotides: TGTGCCAGCTCCCCGGGACTACAAGAGACCCAGTACTTC.

This chain connects TRBV11-2 to TRBJ1-2, with a weak D call TRBD1 (5 bases). V shed 4 bases and J shed 8 bases, with 17 bases lying between them. CDR1 and CDR2 (germline): SGHAT, FQNNGV. The length of the CDR3 is 14 residues. For the CDR3, the DNA is TGTGCCAGCAGCTCCCAAGGCTCAGGGTTAGGCTACACCTTC. Its translation is CASSSQGSGLGYTF.

This clone is medium-sized within its sample. V gene TRBV4-1 combines with J gene TRBJ2-2, with 12 bases that match TRBD2. After removal of 6 bases from V and 4 bases from J, the junction contained 6 bases not matched to a gene. Germline V gives CDR1 MGHRA, CDR2 YSYEKL. The CDR3 contains 16 residues. This CDR3 reads CASRALAGGTTGELFF. Written as DNA, the CDR3 is TGCGCCAGCAGAGCACTAGCGGGGGGTACCACCGGGGAGCTGTTTTTT.

The chain couples TRBV11-2 to TRBJ1-1; maybe TRBD1 (5 bases). V lost 0 bases, J lost 10 bases, and 12 bases lay in between. The length of the CDR3 is 13 residues. Germline lookup yields CDR1 SGHAT and CDR2 FQNNGV. CDR3 bases: TGTGCCAGCAGCTTAGACAGGGATGGTGGAGCTTTCTTT. Translating gives CASSLDRDGGAFF.

The chain joins TRBV5-1 to TRBJ2-6; 7 nucleotides match TRBD2. This CDR3 spans 15 amino acids. With V trimmed by 5 bases and J by 2 bases, 4 bases remained unmatched. CDR1 and CDR2 from the germline V gene are SGHRS and YFSETQ. The CDR3 region has the DNA TGCGCCAGCAGAGGGGAGGGGACTGGGGCCAACGTCCTGACTTTC. It yields the protein CASRGEGTGANVLTF.

This clone showed up just once. V and J are TRBV19 and TRBJ1-2, with 7 bases fitting TRBD1. CDR1 LNHDA and CDR2 SQIVND come from the germline V gene (reference sequence). Trimming cost V 8 bases and J 3 bases; bases outside gene matches: 12. This CDR3 spans 15 amino acids. The CDR3 spells CASYRTGFPYYGYTF. The CDR3 DNA follows: TGTGCCAGTTACAGGACAGGCTTCCCATACTATGGCTACACCTTC.

V usage is TRBV18 and J usage is TRBJ1-2; 7 bases are shared with TRBD1. This CDR3 region has 14 residues. The germline CDR1 and CDR2 sequences are KGHSH and LQKENI. V shed 5 bases and J 10 bases; nucleotides not matched to a gene: 13. The CDR3 here is CASSSTTGVEAYTF. CDR3 bases: TGTGCCAGCTCATCGACAACAGGGGTGGAGGCCTACACCTTC.

The gene calls are TRBV5-6 and TRBJ1-1; D remains ambiguous. The V gene's germline CDR1 is SGHDT and CDR2 YYEEEE. V lost 2 bases and J 4 bases, leaving 9 bases between the germline ends. CDR3 size: 13 residues. The CDR3 DNA follows: TGTGCCAGCAGCTTATATTCCTCCACTGAAGCTTTCTTT. It codes for CASSLYSSTEAFF.